The clone carrying this T cell receptor beta chain has ten or more counts. Its antigen remains unidentified. The data were taken from a study of regulatory T cells in long-lasting Graves disease. Study-level points and caveats: The analysis examined peripheral blood only and excluded thyroid tissue.

Time point here: newly diagnosed GD, antithyroid drugs for less than 3 months. The TCR library used RNA extracted from PBMCs. The CDR3 consists of 24 residues. The trim removed 1 base at V and 2 bases at J, leaving 26 bases unmatched. Germline loops: CDR1 SGHAT, CDR2 FQNNGV. Combining iRepertoire HTBI primers with Arm-PCR of CDR3 regions, the authors built TCR beta libraries. One entry per CDR3 protein results from TCRdb running MiXCR on the multiplex PCR reads. Among some 330,000 distinct CDR3 sequences listed, roughly 10% were seen once. Another study also made use of these data, one on T cells in Graves' hyperthyroidism and ophthalmopathy. From that paper: A set of HTBI primers served as the primers for a first-round RT-PCR of the TCR CDR3. Blood also contained most expanded thyroid clonotypes above 0.001.

V and J are TRBV11-2 and TRBJ2-2; 9 positions agree with TRBD1. This material consisted of peripheral blood mononuclear cells (PBMCs), taken at new diagnosis, from a patient treated with antithyroid drugs. The TCR comes from a woman younger than 30 with Graves disease. For the CDR3, the DNA is TGTGCCAGCAGCTTAGCAGAGAAGGACCCCCGGGACAGGGTCCCTCAGGGTAACACCGGGGAGCTGTTTTTT. It yields the protein CASSLAEKDPRDRVPQGNTGELFF.